The rows below give T cell receptor beta chains drawn from one sample of a study of blood T cell repertoires in COVID-19. Produced via immunoSEQ multiplex PCR; TCRdb's table is partial and in-frame only. The sample holds some 130,000 clones, 60% to 80% seen once. Sequenced input: peripheral blood. Every receptor here comes from a man between 60 and 75 years old who had recovered from COVID-19. The CDR3 runs from the conserved cysteine through the conserved F or W. The order of the fields is J gene, CDR3 length, V gene, D gene, CDR3 protein. The D gene is left open where the match is weak.

J: TRBJ2-6
length: 16
V: TRBV19
D: TRBD2
CDR3: CASSPGGGSGANVLTF

J: TRBJ2-3
length: 14
V: TRBV4-3
D: NA
CDR3: CASSQDPRADTQYF

J: TRBJ1-1
length: 15
V: TRBV7-7
D: NA
CDR3: CASSPLQGMDTEAFF

J: TRBJ2-3
length: 16
V: TRBV2
D: TRBD1
CDR3: CASSGLGTAGTDTQYF

J: TRBJ1-5
length: 15
V: TRBV4-2
D: NA
CDR3: CASSQAAQPDQPQHF

J: TRBJ1-1
length: 14
V: TRBV2
D: NA
CDR3: CASRPGNAATEAFF

J: TRBJ2-4
length: 12
V: TRBV9
D: TRBD1
CDR3: CASSLTGGIQYF

J: TRBJ2-5
length: 17
V: TRBV7-6
D: TRBD1
CDR3: CASTIAPRDRGRETQYF

J: TRBJ1-6
length: 15
V: TRBV6-5
D: NA
CDR3: CASSYSKQPSSPLHF

J: TRBJ2-5
length: 13
V: TRBV7-3
D: NA
CDR3: CASSLSEEETQYF

J: TRBJ2-5
length: 18
V: TRBV5-1
D: TRBD2
CDR3: CASSPSGTSGSGQETQYF

J: TRBJ2-1
length: 17
V: TRBV20-1
D: NA
CDR3: CSASLSWAGATYNEQFF

J: TRBJ1-1
length: 17
V: TRBV5-1
D: TRBD1
CDR3: CASSLGTGTGTNTEAFF

J: TRBJ2-2
length: 15
V: TRBV15
D: NA
CDR3: CATSRDRTATGELFF

J: TRBJ2-1
length: 14
V: TRBV6-5
D: TRBD2
CDR3: CASSYGTSDNEQFF

J: TRBJ1-6
length: 17
V: TRBV18
D: TRBD1
CDR3: CASSPPNRQGRGSPLHF

J: TRBJ1-5
length: 12
V: TRBV5-8
D: NA
CDR3: CASSLSGRPQHF

J: TRBJ1-5
length: 13
V: TRBV7-9
D: NA
CDR3: CATTGDNNQPQHF

J: TRBJ2-3
length: 16
V: TRBV7-2
D: TRBD2
CDR3: CASSAGTSPHTDTQYF

J: TRBJ1-6
length: 14
V: TRBV6-5
D: TRBD1
CDR3: CASSSGTGESPLHF

J: TRBJ2-3
length: 14
V: TRBV2
D: NA
CDR3: CASNPGLASDTQYF

J: TRBJ2-5
length: 13
V: TRBV19
D: NA
CDR3: CASSIRPRETQYF

J: TRBJ1-2
length: 14
V: TRBV13
D: NA
CDR3: CASSLAGDGYGYTF

J: TRBJ2-7
length: 13
V: TRBV25-1
D: TRBD2
CDR3: CASRGGKPWEQYF

J: TRBJ2-3
length: 14
V: TRBV5-1
D: TRBD1
CDR3: CASSLGTGGDTQYF